A selection of T cell receptor beta chains follows, all from one sample in a study of T-cell reconstitution after alpha-beta-depleted transplantation in children. MiXCR, run by TCRdb on the PCR reads, gives a single entry per CDR3 protein. The sample carries hundreds of thousands of distinct CDR3 sequences, around 17% recorded once. The starting material was PBMCs from the stem cell graft donor, obtained from the stem cell graft. The receptors derive from a human donor who donated a stem cell graft to a child with acute myeloid leukemia. CDR3s include the opening cysteine and the closing phenylalanine or tryptophan. D genes are given only for firm matches. A clone size is listed for some rows: how often the clone was seen (once, few, many), or a class if it is expanded.

abundance	v_gene	j_gene	d_gene	CDR3aa	CDR3nt
-	TRBV12-3/TRBV12-4	TRBJ1-2	TRBD1	CASSTMTGTGGYTF	TGTGCCAGCAGTACAATGACAGGGACGGGCGGCTACACCTTC
few	TRBV29-1	TRBJ1-2	-	CSVPNHRETSGYTF	TGCAGCGTCCCCAACCACCGCGAAACATCTGGCTACACCTTC
few	TRBV6-5	TRBJ1-1	-	CASSSRLLNTEAFF	TGTGCCAGCAGTTCGCGACTCTTGAACACTGAAGCTTTCTTT
many	TRBV20-1	TRBJ2-3	TRBD2	CSARTSGGRKDTQYF	TGCAGTGCCAGGACTAGCGGGGGTCGGAAAGATACGCAGTATTTT
-	TRBV7-8	TRBJ1-4	-	CASSHTGLANEKLFF	TGTGCCAGCAGCCACACAGGGTTAGCTAATGAAAAACTGTTTTTT
few	TRBV6-1	TRBJ2-3	-	CASSSDRYTDTQYF	TGTGCCAGCAGCTCCGACAGATACACAGATACGCAGTATTTT
-	TRBV11-1	TRBJ2-1	-	CASSSVRDLTPHDTYNEQFF	TGTGCCAGCAGCAGCGTGAGGGACCTAACCCCTCACGATACCTACAATGAGCAGTTCTTC
few	TRBV29-1	TRBJ1-1	-	CSVMGHLNTEAFF	TGCAGCGTTATGGGACACTTGAACACTGAAGCTTTCTTT
many	TRBV5-6	TRBJ2-1	-	CASSSQGGSNEQFF	TGTGCCAGCAGCTCGCAGGGGGGGAGCAATGAGCAGTTCTTC
few	TRBV28	TRBJ1-6	TRBD1	CASLRQGQGNSPLHF	TGTGCCAGCCTCCGGCAGGGACAGGGTAATTCACCCCTCCACTTT
-	TRBV6-5	TRBJ1-5	-	CASSYSLQSNQPQHF	TGTGCCAGCAGTTACTCGCTGCAGAGCAATCAGCCCCAGCATTTT
-	TRBV12-3/TRBV12-4	TRBJ1-2	TRBD1	CASSFTPRQGQPGYTF	TGTGCCAGCAGTTTTACCCCTAGACAGGGACAACCAGGCTACACCTTC
few	TRBV5-1	TRBJ2-2	-	CASSRVADLNTGELFF	TGCGCCAGCAGCAGGGTGGCGGACCTGAACACCGGGGAGCTGTTTTTT
many	TRBV20-1	TRBJ1-6	-	CSAGVRDGRNSPLHF	TGCAGTGCTGGGGTACGGGACGGAAGGAATTCACCCCTCCACTTT
-	TRBV5-6	TRBJ2-1	-	CASSWGVGREQFF	TGTGCCAGCAGCTGGGGGGTGGGACGGGAGCAGTTCTTC
-	TRBV6-4	TRBJ2-3	TRBD2	CASSEGVGGTDTQYF	TGTGCCAGCAGTGAGGGGGTCGGGGGGACAGATACGCAGTATTTT
many	TRBV5-1	TRBJ1-1	-	CASSLDVSEAFF	TGCGCCAGCAGCTTGGATGTGAGTGAAGCTTTCTTT
many	TRBV20-1	TRBJ1-1	-	CSARVLRQDTEAFF	TGCAGTGCTAGAGTACTAAGACAGGACACTGAAGCTTTCTTT
-	TRBV6-1	TRBJ1-6	TRBD1	CASSSNRDRESSPLHF	TGTGCCAGCAGCTCAAACCGGGACAGGGAATCTTCACCCCTCCACTTT
-	TRBV18	TRBJ2-1	TRBD1	CASSPNLDRGQTYNEQFF	TGTGCCAGCTCACCTAACCTCGACAGGGGGCAAACCTACAATGAGCAGTTCTTC
many	TRBV10-3	TRBJ1-1	-	CAISEYEAERNTEAFF	TGTGCCATCAGTGAGTATGAGGCAGAGAGGAACACTGAAGCTTTCTTT
many	TRBV29-1	TRBJ1-2	-	CSVAPTRAGGYTF	TGCAGCGTTGCACCCACCCGGGCGGGTGGCTACACCTTC
-	TRBV6-5	TRBJ1-1	-	CASSSLTRDTEAFF	TGTGCCAGCAGTTCCCTTACCCGGGACACTGAAGCTTTCTTT
many	TRBV20-1	TRBJ2-3	TRBD1	CSARDGGQGYETQYF	TGCAGTGCTAGAGATGGGGGACAGGGGTATGAAACGCAGTATTTT
-	TRBV12-3/TRBV12-4	TRBJ2-2	-	CASSLAGSLNGGLFF	TGTGCCAGCAGTTTAGCAGGGTCGCTGAATGGGGGGCTGTTTTTT
few	TRBV7-9	TRBJ2-1	TRBD1	CASRSGTGIYNEQFF	TGTGCCAGCAGGTCCGGGACAGGGATTTACAATGAGCAGTTCTTC
few	TRBV24-1	TRBJ1-2	TRBD1	CATSDSGTDYGYTF	TGTGCCACCAGTGATTCCGGGACAGACTATGGCTACACCTTC
many	TRBV12-3/TRBV12-4	TRBJ1-2	-	CASSLAHGAFNYGYTF	TGTGCCAGCAGTTTAGCGCACGGGGCCTTTAACTATGGCTACACCTTC
many	TRBV20-1	TRBJ1-2	-	CSATDSTDNYGYTF	TGCAGTGCAACAGACAGCACCGATAACTATGGCTACACCTTC
many	TRBV6-4	TRBJ1-5	-	CASKDGPANQPQHF	TGTGCCAGCAAAGACGGACCCGCCAATCAGCCCCAGCATTTT
-	TRBV20-1	TRBJ1-1	-	CSAYGQSGTEAFF	TGCAGTGCTTACGGACAGTCCGGGACTGAAGCTTTCTTT
many	TRBV20-1	TRBJ2-1	TRBD2	CSATTSGGRSNEQFF	TGCAGTGCTACCACTAGCGGGGGGCGGTCAAATGAGCAGTTCTTC
many	TRBV7-2	TRBJ1-4	-	CASSFYRTNEKLFF	TGTGCCAGCAGCTTTTACAGAACTAATGAAAAACTGTTTTTT
-	TRBV28	TRBJ1-5	TRBD1	CASSYRGGQPQHF	TGTGCCAGCAGTTACAGGGGAGGACAGCCCCAGCATTTT